This T cell receptor (beta chain) came from a study of blood T cells in healthy people across ages. CDR1 and CDR2 from the germline V gene are ENHRY and SYGVKD. This CDR3 comprises 14 residues. V was pared by 2 bases and J by 4 bases, with 10 bases between. PCR was performed a second time for about 7 to 11 cycles using a sample-barcoded 5' primer and a J-beta primer mix. Each cDNA molecule, via a template-switch adaptor with 12 random nucleotides, was tagged. TCRdb reprocessed the 5' RACE reads with MiXCR, giving one entry per CDR3 protein. The sample lists about 2 million distinct CDR3 sequences; approximately 50% were seen once. This clonotype was counted a few times.

This chain connects TRBV10-3 to TRBJ2-3; D is undetermined. Sequencing was performed on blood. This clonotype originated in a woman between 35 and 50 years old in good health. The CDR3 region is CAISELGSSDTQYF. In DNA, the CDR3 is TGTGCCATCAGTGAGCTGGGGTCGTCAGATACGCAGTATTTT.